These 5 T cell receptor beta chains share one sample of origin, sequenced in a study of cytomegalovirus exposure and HLA in healthy donors. Clones were read by immunoSEQ multiplex PCR, and TCRdb kept only the in-frame ones, dropping some. The sample has 150,000 to 200,000 clones, around 88% seen once. The specimen was PBMCs. All receptors derive from a woman younger than 35 in good health and CMV-seronegative.

V is TRBV7-6 and J is TRBJ1-1, with D possibly being TRBD1 (6 bases). Germline CDR1 and CDR2: SGHVS and FNYEAQ. This CDR3 has 16 amino acids. Trimming took 3 bases from V and 5 from J, leaving 19 bases between them. CDR3 in amino acids: CASSLGGNRAATEAFF. The CDR3 DNA is TGTGCCAGCAGCTTGGGGGGGAACAGGGCGGCAACTGAAGCTTTCTTT.

This chain connects TRBV19 to TRBJ1-2; 8 positions match TRBD1. Germline lookup yields CDR1 LNHDA and CDR2 SQIVND (reference sequence). The CDR3 runs 14 residues. V lost 3 bases and J lost 4; bases outside the gene matches: 4. The CDR3 coding sequence is TGTGCCAGTAGTATCCCGGGACAGGTCTATGGCTACACCTTC. This gives the protein CASSIPGQVYGYTF.

V and J are TRBV19 and TRBJ1-2; tentatively, D is TRBD1 (6 bases). The V and J ends lost 4 bases and 3 bases respectively, with 12 bases between them. Germline CDR1 is LNHDA and CDR2 is SQIVND (reference sequence). The length of the CDR3 is 14 residues. Here the CDR3 DNA reads TGTGCCAGTAGTAAAAGGTGGACAGACTATGGCTACACCTTC. Protein product: CASSKRWTDYGYTF.

The chain carries TRBV27 and TRBJ2-2; TRBD2 might be the D (6 bases). Trimming shortened V by 10 bases and J by 1 base, and 13 bases separated the two germline ends. CDR3 length: 14 amino acids. Germline V CDR1 and CDR2: MNHEY, SMNVEV (reference sequence). The CDR3 DNA reads as TGTGCCACCTCGCCCGGGGGGAACACCGGGGAGCTGTTTTTT. This gives the protein CATSPGGNTGELFF.

This chain connects TRBV28 to TRBJ1-1; D gene ambiguous. Germline V gene lookup returns CDR1 MDHEN and CDR2 SYDVKM. V dropped 6 bases and J dropped 6 bases, with 23 bases sitting between them. CDR3 size: 16 residues. The CDR3 DNA is TGTGCCAGCAGCCGGGCGGTGCTAGGATGGGAGTCTGAAGCTTTCTTT. It encodes CASSRAVLGWESEAFF.